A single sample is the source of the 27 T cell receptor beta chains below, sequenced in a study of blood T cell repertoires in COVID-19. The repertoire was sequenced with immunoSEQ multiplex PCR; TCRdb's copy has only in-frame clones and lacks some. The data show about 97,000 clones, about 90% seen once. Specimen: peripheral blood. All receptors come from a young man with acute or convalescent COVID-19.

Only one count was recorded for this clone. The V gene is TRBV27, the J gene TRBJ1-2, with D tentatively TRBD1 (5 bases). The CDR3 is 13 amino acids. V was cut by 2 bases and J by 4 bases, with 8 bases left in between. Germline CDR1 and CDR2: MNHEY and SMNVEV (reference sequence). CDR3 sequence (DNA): TGTGCCAGCAGTTTACAGGGATCCTATGGCTACACCTTC. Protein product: CASSLQGSYGYTF.

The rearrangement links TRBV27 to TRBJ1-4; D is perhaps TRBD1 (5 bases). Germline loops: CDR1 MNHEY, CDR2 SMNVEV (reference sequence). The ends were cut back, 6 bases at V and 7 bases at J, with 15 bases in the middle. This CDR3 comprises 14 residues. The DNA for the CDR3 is TGTGCCAGCAGGGGGGGAGGGGCAGGTGAAAAACTGTTTTTT. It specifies CASRGGGAGEKLFF.

The CDR3 sequence is CAWTRIGGGIPYGYTF. The CDR3 region has the DNA TGTGCCTGGACCCGGATTGGGGGGGGGATACCTTATGGCTACACCTTC. The V and J genes are TRBV30 and TRBJ1-2; perhaps TRBD1 as D (5 bases). Germline CDR1 reads GTSNPN; CDR2 reads SVGIG (reference sequence). V lost 4 bases and J 5 bases, leaving 23 bases between the germline ends. CDR3 size: 16 residues.

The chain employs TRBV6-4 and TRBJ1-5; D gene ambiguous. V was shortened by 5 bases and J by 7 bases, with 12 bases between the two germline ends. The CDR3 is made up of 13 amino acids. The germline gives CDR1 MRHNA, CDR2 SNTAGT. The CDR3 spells CASSLRHGQPQHF. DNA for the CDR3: TGTGCCAGCAGTCTAAGACATGGGCAGCCCCAGCATTTT.

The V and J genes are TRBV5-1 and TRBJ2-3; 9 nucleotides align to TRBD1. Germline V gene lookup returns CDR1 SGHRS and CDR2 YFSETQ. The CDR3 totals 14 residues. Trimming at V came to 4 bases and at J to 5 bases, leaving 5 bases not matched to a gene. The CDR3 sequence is CASSRDRAEDTQYF. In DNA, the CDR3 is TGCGCCAGCAGCCGGGACAGGGCGGAAGATACGCAGTATTTT. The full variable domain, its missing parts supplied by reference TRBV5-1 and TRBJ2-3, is KAGVTQTPRYLIKTRGQQVTLSCSPISGHRSVSWYQQTPGQGLQFLFEYFSETQRNKGNFPGRFSGRQFSNSRSEMNVSTLELGDSALYLCASSRDRAEDTQYFGPGTRLTVL.

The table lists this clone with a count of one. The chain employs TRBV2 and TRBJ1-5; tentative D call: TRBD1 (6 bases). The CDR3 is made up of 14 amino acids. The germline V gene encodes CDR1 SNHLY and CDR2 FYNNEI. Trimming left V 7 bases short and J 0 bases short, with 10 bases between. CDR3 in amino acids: CASKDSDSNQPQHF. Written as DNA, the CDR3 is TGTGCCAGCAAGGACAGTGATAGCAATCAGCCCCAGCATTTT.

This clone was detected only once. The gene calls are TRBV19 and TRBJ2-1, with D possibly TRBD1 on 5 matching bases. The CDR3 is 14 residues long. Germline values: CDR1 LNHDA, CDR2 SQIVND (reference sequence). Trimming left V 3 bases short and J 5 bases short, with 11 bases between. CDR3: CASSILRRDNEQFF. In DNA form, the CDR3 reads TGTGCCAGTAGTATTCTTCGCAGGGACAATGAGCAGTTCTTC.

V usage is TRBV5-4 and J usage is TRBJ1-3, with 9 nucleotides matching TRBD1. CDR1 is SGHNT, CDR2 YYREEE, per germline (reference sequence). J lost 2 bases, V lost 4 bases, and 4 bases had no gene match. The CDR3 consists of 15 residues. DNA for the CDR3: TGTGCCAGCAGCCATGGACAGGGGACTGGAAACACCATATATTTT. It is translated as CASSHGQGTGNTIYF.

The CDR3 region is CASSLWGVGELFF. The CDR3 DNA follows: TGTGCCAGCAGCTTATGGGGGGTCGGGGAGCTGTTTTTT. This chain uses TRBV7-2 with TRBJ2-2; a possible D gene is TRBD2 (6 bases). CDR3 length: 13 residues. Germline V CDR1 and CDR2: SGHTA, FQGNSA. The V end was cut by 2 bases, the J end by 7 bases, with 8 bases between.

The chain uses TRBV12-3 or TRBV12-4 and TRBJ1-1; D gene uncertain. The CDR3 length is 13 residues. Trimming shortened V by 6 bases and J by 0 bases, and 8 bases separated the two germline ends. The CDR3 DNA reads TGTGCCAGCAGGCAACAGCTGAACACTGAAGCTTTCTTT. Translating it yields CASRQQLNTEAFF.

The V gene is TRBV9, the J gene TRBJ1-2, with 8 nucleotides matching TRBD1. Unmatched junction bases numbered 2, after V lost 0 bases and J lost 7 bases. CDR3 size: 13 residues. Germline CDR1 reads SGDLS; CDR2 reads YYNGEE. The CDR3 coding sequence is TGTGCCAGCAGCGTAGGGGGGACAGGTGGCTACACCTTC. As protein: CASSVGGTGGYTF.

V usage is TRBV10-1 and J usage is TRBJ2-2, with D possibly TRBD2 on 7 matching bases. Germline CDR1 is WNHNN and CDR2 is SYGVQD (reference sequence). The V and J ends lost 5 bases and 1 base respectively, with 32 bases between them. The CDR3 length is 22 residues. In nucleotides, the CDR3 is TGCGCCAGCAGTCTTCCAGATGGGACACTAAGGGGGGGGCCTCTGAACACCGGGGAGCTGTTTTTT. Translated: CASSLPDGTLRGGPLNTGELFF.

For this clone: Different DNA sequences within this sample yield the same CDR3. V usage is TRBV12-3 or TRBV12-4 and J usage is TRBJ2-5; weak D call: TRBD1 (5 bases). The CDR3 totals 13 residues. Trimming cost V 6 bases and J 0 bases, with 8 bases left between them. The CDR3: CASRKGYQETQYF. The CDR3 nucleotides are TGTGCCAGCAGAAAGGGGTACCAAGAGACCCAGTACTTC.

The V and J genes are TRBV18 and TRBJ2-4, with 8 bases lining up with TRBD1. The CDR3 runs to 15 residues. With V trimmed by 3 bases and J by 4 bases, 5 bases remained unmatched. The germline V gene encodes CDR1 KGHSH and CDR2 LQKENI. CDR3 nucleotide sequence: TGTGCCAGCTCACCCCCCGACAGGGGAAAAAACATTCAGTACTTC. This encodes CASSPPDRGKNIQYF.

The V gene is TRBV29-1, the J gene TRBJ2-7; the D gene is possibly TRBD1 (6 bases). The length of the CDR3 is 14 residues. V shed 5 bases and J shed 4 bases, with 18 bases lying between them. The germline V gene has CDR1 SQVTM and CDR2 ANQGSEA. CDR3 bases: TGCAGCGTTAGTAAAACAGGGACGGGGTACGAGCAGTACTTC. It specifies CSVSKTGTGYEQYF.

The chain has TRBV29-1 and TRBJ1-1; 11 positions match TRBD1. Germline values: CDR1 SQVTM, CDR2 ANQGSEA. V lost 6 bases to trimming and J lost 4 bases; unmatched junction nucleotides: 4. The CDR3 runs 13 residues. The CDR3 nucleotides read TGCAGCGTCGCCGGGACAGGGGGCACTGAAGCTTTCTTT. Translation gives CSVAGTGGTEAFF.

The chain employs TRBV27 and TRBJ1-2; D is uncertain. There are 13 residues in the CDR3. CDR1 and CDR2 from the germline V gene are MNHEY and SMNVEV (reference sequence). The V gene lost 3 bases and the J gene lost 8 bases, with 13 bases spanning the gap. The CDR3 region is CASSFGRERGYTF. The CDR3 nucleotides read TGTGCCAGCAGTTTTGGTAGGGAGCGGGGCTACACCTTC.

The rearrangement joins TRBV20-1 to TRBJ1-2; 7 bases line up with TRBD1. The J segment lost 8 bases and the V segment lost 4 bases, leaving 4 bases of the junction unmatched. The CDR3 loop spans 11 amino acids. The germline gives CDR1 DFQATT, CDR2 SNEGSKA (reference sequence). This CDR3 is CSATHRGGYTF. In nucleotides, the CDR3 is TGCAGTGCTACCCACAGGGGAGGCTACACCTTC.

The CDR3 DNA is TGTGCCAGCAGTTTGGGGGGTTGGAACACTGAAGCTTTCTTT. This gives the protein CASSLGGWNTEAFF. V is TRBV6-5 and J is TRBJ1-1; weak D call: TRBD1 (5 bases). Germline lookup yields CDR1 MNHEY and CDR2 SVGAGI. This CDR3 has 14 residues. Trimming left V 4 bases short and J 1 base short, with 10 bases between.

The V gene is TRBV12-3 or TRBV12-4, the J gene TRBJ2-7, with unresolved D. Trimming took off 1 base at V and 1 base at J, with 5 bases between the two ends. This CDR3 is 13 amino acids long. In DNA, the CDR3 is TGTGCCAGCAGTTTAGACGGTTCCTACGAGCAGTACTTC. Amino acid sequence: CASSLDGSYEQYF.

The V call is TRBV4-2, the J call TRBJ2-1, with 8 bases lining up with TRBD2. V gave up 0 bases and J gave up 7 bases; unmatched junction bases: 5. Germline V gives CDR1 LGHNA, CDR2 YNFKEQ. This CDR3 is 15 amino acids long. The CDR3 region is CASSQEGGRYNEQFF. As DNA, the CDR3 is TGTGCCAGCAGCCAAGAAGGCGGGAGGTATAATGAGCAGTTCTTC.

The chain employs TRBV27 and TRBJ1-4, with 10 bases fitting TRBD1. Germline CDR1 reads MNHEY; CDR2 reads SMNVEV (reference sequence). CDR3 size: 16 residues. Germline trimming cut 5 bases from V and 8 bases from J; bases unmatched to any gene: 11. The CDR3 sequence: CASSRIPGTGVEKLFF. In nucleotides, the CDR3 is TGTGCCAGCAGTAGAATCCCCGGGACAGGGGTAGAAAAACTGTTTTTT.

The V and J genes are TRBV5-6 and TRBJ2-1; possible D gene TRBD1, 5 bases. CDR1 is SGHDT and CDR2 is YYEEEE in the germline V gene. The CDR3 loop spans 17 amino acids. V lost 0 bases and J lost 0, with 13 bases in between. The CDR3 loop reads CASSLDRKNPSYNEQFF. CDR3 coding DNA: TGTGCCAGCAGCTTGGACAGGAAAAATCCCTCCTACAATGAGCAGTTCTTC.

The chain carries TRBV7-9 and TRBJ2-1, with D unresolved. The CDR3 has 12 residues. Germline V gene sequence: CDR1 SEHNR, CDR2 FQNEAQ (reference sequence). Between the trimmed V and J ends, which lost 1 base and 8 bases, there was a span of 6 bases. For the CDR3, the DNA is TGTGCCAGCAGCTTAGGAGACTATGAGCAGTTCTTC. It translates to CASSLGDYEQFF. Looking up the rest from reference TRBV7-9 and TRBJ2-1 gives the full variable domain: DTGVSQNPRHKITKRGQNVTFRCDPISEHNRLYWYRQTLGQGPEFLTYFQNEAQLEKSRLLSDRFSAERPKGSFSTLEIQRTEQGDSAMYLCASSLGDYEQFFGPGTRLTVL.

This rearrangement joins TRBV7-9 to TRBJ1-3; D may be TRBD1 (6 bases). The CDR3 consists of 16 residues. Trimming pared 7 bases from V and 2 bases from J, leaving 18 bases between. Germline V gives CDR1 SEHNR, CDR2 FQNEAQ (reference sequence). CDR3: CASTPPGQSTGNTIYF. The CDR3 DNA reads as TGTGCCAGCACCCCTCCTGGACAGTCCACTGGAAACACCATATATTTT.

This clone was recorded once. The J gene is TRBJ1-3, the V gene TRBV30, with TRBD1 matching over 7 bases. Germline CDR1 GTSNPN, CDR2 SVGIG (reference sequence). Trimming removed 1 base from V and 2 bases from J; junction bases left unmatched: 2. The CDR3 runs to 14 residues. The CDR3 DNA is TGTGCCTGGAGTGAGGGACAGCCTGGAAACACCATATATTTT. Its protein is CAWSEGQPGNTIYF. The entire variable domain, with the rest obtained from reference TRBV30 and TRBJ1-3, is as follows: SQTIHQWPATLVQPVGSPLSLECTVEGTSNPNLYWYRQAAGRGLQLLFYSVGIGQISSEVPQNLSASRPQDRQFILSSKKLLLSDSGFYLCAWSEGQPGNTIYFGEGSWLTVV.

The DNA for the CDR3 is TGTGCCAGCAGTGAAACTCGGACAAACAATGAGCAGTTCTTC. Its protein is CASSETRTNNEQFF. J is TRBJ2-1 and V is TRBV6-4, with a tentative D call TRBD1 (5 bases). The germline gives CDR1 MRHNA, CDR2 SNTAGT. V was cut by 3 bases and J by 5 bases, with 11 bases left in between. There are 14 residues in the CDR3.